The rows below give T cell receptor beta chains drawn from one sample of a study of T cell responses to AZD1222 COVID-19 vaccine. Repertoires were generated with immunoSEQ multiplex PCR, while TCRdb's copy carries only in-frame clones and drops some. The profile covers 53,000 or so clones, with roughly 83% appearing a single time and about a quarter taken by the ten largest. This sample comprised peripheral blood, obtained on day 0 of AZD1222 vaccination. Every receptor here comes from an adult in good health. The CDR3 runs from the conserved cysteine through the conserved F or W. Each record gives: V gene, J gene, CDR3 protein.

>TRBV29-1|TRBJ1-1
CSVELQAYHF
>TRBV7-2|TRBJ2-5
CASSVGTGGGQETQYF
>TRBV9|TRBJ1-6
CASSSGDGNSPLHF
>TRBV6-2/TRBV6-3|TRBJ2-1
CASSYERSSYNEQFF
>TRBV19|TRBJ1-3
CASISGAGAGNTIYF
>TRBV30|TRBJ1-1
CAWKRGWNTEAFF
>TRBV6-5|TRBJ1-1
CASSSPWTSEAFF
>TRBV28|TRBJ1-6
CASSPRTNSPLHF
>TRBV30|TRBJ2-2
CAWGTRQNTGELFF
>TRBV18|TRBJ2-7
CASSRLAGDYEQYF
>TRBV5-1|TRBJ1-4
CASSLGPLGDEKLFF
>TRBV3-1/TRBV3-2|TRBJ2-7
CASSQDRAGDEQYF
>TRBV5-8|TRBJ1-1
CASSLQGGNTEAFF
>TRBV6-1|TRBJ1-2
CASSNTQEGYTF
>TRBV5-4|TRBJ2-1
CASSLLVGGEIYNEQFF
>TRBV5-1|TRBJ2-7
CASSLDNRGEQYF
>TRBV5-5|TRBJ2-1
CASRLEWDRGFNEQFF
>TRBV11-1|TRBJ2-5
CASSLERQETQYF
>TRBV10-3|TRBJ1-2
CAISGYLTDNYGYTF
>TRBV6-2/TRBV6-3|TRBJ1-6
CASSYRTGGTNSPLHF
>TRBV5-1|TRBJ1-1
CASSLSQTANTEAFF
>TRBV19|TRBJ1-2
CASSIQGGYTF
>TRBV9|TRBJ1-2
CASSTQLWTSGYTF
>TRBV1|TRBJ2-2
CTSSQGRAPGELFF